This entry describes one T cell receptor beta chain. Its cognate antigen is unknown. Looked up from germline, CDR1 is SQVTM and CDR2 is ANQGSEA. The CDR3 is 17 amino acids. The V gene end was trimmed by 7 bases and the J gene end by 0 bases; junction bases not matched to a gene: 17. The authors ran a second PCR of roughly 6 to 12 cycles using a sample-barcoded 5' primer and a J-beta primer mix. Sequencing yielded, for each sample, at least 3 million paired-end reads carrying CDR3. TCRdb re-derived calls from the 5' RACE reads in MiXCR, one entry per CDR3 protein. The table has approximately 820,000 distinct CDR3 sequences, 44% seen once. This entry comes from a study of blood T cells in healthy people across ages. Study-level points and caveats: Unknown CMV status may confound age-related changes in expanded clones. The study found TCR beta diversity correlated strongly with naive T cell percentage. Versus aged donors, long-lived donors had higher diversity and more naive CD4+ cells.

The sample consisted of blood. The sequence was obtained from a man in his 60s in good health. The chain employs TRBV29-1 and TRBJ1-1; 7 nucleotides align to TRBD1. In DNA form, the CDR3 reads TGCAGCGCAGCCACACAGGGGACAAGTTTCATGAACACTGAAGCTTTCTTT. This translates into CSAATQGTSFMNTEAFF. Variable domain in full (rest from reference TRBV29-1 and TRBJ1-1): SAVISQKPSRDICQRGTSLTIQCQVDSQVTMMFWYRQQPGQSLTLIATANQGSEATYESGFVIDKFPISRPNLTFSTLTVSNMSPEDSSIYLCSAATQGTSFMNTEAFFGQGTRLTVV.